This record covers a single TCR beta chain. The sample originates from a study of cytomegalovirus exposure and HLA in healthy donors. Vbeta (60) and Jbeta (13) primers were used in the PCR. This table comes from immunoSEQ multiplex PCR, and its TCRdb copy is limited to in-frame clones, with some not included. The repertoire consists of some 160,000 clones, with 65% to 80% occurring once and the leading ten covering 0.69%. The germline CDR1 and CDR2 sequences are SEHNR and FQNEAQ (reference sequence). V dropped 1 base and J dropped 0 bases, with 22 bases sitting between them. The CDR3 extends over 19 amino acids.

The source of this sequence is a woman in her thirties or forties in good health and CMV-seronegative. The J gene is TRBJ2-7, the V gene TRBV7-9, with TRBD1 as a possible D gene (6 bases). Sequencing input: PBMCs. The CDR3 sequence is CASSLGFGGPTPSSYEQYF. The CDR3 DNA is TGTGCCAGCAGCTTAGGGTTTGGGGGCCCCACGCCCTCCTCCTACGAGCAGTACTTC.